The 10 T cell receptor beta chains below come from one sample, sequenced in a study of post-analysis software for immune sequencing data. General observations from the study: Relative to controls, patients had about five TRBV segments at higher frequency, with TRBV5-6, TRBV5-1 and TRBV20-1 among these.

For these receptors, no antigen is known. The authors incorporated unique molecular identifiers into the TCR beta cDNA libraries. One entry per CDR3 protein, called by TCRdb with MiXCR from the PCR reads. The sample lists 500,000 to 600,000 distinct CDR3 sequences; about 40% were seen once. The source material was blood. All receptors derive from a girl aged 5-17 years with multiple sclerosis.

The rearrangement links TRBV10-3 to TRBJ2-1; TRBD1 is a possible D gene (6 bases). V lost 10 bases to trimming and J lost 5 bases, with 18 bases between them. The germline V gene has CDR1 ENHRY and CDR2 SYGVKD. This CDR3 has 14 residues. CDR3 sequence reads: CATFDRDNNNEQFF. The CDR3 coding sequence is TGTGCCACGTTTGACCGGGACAATAACAATGAGCAGTTCTTC.

V gene TRBV25-1 combines with J gene TRBJ2-7; TRBD2 agrees at 8 bases. CDR1 is MGHDK and CDR2 is SYGVNS in the germline V gene. Trimming at V came to 3 bases and at J to 6 bases, leaving 10 bases not matched to a gene. This CDR3 contains 15 residues. CDR3 DNA sequence: TGTGCCAGCAGTGACTCGGGGGGGGAGGCTAGCGAGCAGTACTTC. It yields the protein CASSDSGGEASEQYF.

The table lists this clonotype with a few counts. This sequence joins TRBV7-9 and TRBJ2-1; the D gene is possibly TRBD2 (5 bases). The germline V gene has CDR1 SEHNR and CDR2 FQNEAQ (reference sequence). The CDR3 is 15 residues long. V was trimmed by 5 bases and J by 2 bases, leaving 13 bases between them. Here the CDR3 reads CASSGRGSPYNEQFF. DNA for the CDR3: TGTGCCAGCAGCGGACGGGGATCCCCCTACAATGAGCAGTTCTTC.

In this sample, this clonotype turned up many times. The chain combines TRBV20-1 with TRBJ1-5, with D hard to call. The CDR3 sequence is 15 residues long. V lost 6 bases, J lost 0 bases, and 15 bases lay in between. Germline CDR1 reads DFQATT; CDR2 reads SNEGSKA (reference sequence). CDR3 in DNA: TGCAGTGCCGGCGGCGGGCCATATAGCAATCAGCCCCAGCATTTT. It yields the protein CSAGGGPYSNQPQHF.

V gene TRBV7-2 combines with J gene TRBJ2-5, with TRBD1 identical over 7 bases. This CDR3 is built from 14 residues. J lost 1 base, V lost 5 bases, and 4 bases had no gene match. Germline V gene lookup returns CDR1 SGHTA and CDR2 FQGNSA. The CDR3 region has the DNA TGTGCCAGCAGCCCAAACAGGGGCCAAGAGACCCAGTACTTC. Translated: CASSPNRGQETQYF. Variable domain in full (rest from reference TRBV7-2 and TRBJ2-5): GAGVSQSPSNKVTEKGKDVELRCDPISGHTALYWYRQSLGQGLEFLIYFQGNSAPDKSGLPSDRFSAERTGGSVSTLTIQRTQQEDSAVYLCASSPNRGQETQYFGPGTRLLVL.

For this clonotype: At one of its ends the junction is not consistent with the germline gene, which may arise from a read error. CDR3 DNA: TGTACCAGCAGTTTATGGAACTATGGCTACACCTTC. This encodes CTSSLWNYGYTF. This rearrangement joins TRBV12-3 or TRBV12-4 to TRBJ1-2; D remains ambiguous. The CDR3 runs 12 residues.

In its sample, this clonotype was seen once. V gene TRBV29-1 combines with J gene TRBJ1-1; a weak D match, TRBD1 (5 bases). The CDR3 runs to 13 residues. CDR1 and CDR2 from the germline V gene are SQVTM and ANQGSEA. The V and J ends lost 1 base and 6 bases respectively, with 12 bases between them. CDR3 loop: CSVEGQGEAEAFF. The CDR3 DNA reads TGCAGCGTTGAAGGCCAAGGGGAGGCTGAAGCTTTCTTT.

J is TRBJ2-5 and V is TRBV27, with 10 bases lining up with TRBD2. The better agreement between TRBJ2-7 and the DNA end casts doubt on the J call. From germline, CDR1 is MNHEY and CDR2 SMNVEV (reference sequence). The CDR3 is made up of 15 amino acids. DNA for the CDR3: TGTGCCAGCAGCCCGAGGACTAGCGGAACAGGCGAGCAGTACTTC. This gives the protein CASSPRTSGTGEQYF.

This chain uses TRBV9 with TRBJ1-1; D is unresolved. CDR3 length: 15 residues. Germline values: CDR1 SGDLS, CDR2 YYNGEE. Deletions cut 6 bases from V and 1 base from J, with 16 bases between. CDR3 residues: CASKPPADQNTEAFF. The CDR3 DNA reads TGTGCCAGCAAGCCTCCAGCAGACCAGAACACTGAAGCTTTCTTT.

The genes are TRBV6-4 and TRBJ2-1, with 8 bases fitting TRBD2. CDR3 length: 20 amino acids. V shed 6 bases and J 0 bases; nucleotides not matched to a gene: 19. Germline V gene lookup returns CDR1 MRHNA and CDR2 SNTAGT. The CDR3 loop is CASSPGARLAIDSSYNEQFF. As DNA, the CDR3 is TGTGCCAGCAGCCCGGGGGCGAGACTAGCGATAGATAGCTCCTACAATGAGCAGTTCTTC.